These 26 T cell receptor beta chains were all obtained from the same sample, sequenced in a study of Ad26.COV2.S vaccination and SARS-CoV-2 variants. Libraries were prepared by immunoSEQ multiplex PCR; TCRdb keeps only in-frame clonotypes and omits some of them. The data contain over 100,000 clones, 80% of them singletons. This specimen was peripheral blood, taken after recovery from COVID-19. The receptors derive from a human donor who had recovered from COVID-19.

This chain connects TRBV6-1 to TRBJ1-5; D call uncertain. This CDR3 has 13 residues. Trimming left V 2 bases short and J 4 bases short, with 6 bases between. Germline CDR1 is MNHNS and CDR2 is SASEGT. The CDR3 DNA sequence: TGTGCCAGCAGTGAACACCGAAATCAGCCCCAGCATTTT. It encodes CASSEHRNQPQHF.

This chain connects TRBV11-2 to TRBJ2-2, with TRBD2 identical over 12 bases. The CDR3 loop spans 18 amino acids. Trimming at V came to 3 bases and at J to 5 bases, leaving 10 bases not matched to a gene. Germline V lookup: CDR1 SGHAT, CDR2 FQNNGV. CDR3 residues: CASSFPLAGGPWTGELFF. CDR3 nucleotides: TGTGCCAGCAGCTTTCCGCTAGCGGGGGGGCCCTGGACCGGGGAGCTGTTTTTT.

This clone was counted between two and nine times. V gene TRBV7-2 combines with J gene TRBJ1-1, with a possible D match to TRBD1 (5 bases). CDR3 length equals 14 residues. Trimming pared 5 bases from V and 4 bases from J, leaving 14 bases between. Germline loops: CDR1 SGHTA, CDR2 FQGNSA. The chain's CDR3 is CASSPLGGGTEAFF. CDR3 nucleotides: TGTGCCAGCAGCCCCCTGGGCGGGGGCACTGAAGCTTTCTTT.

This rearrangement joins TRBV28 to TRBJ1-2; D is undetermined. With 8 bases removed from V and 1 base from J, the gap between germline ends came to 5 bases. CDR3 length: 11 amino acids. Germline CDR1 MDHEN, CDR2 SYDVKM. Here the CDR3 reads CASGNNYGYTF. The CDR3, as DNA: TGTGCCAGCGGGAATAACTATGGCTACACCTTC.

There are a few counts of this clone. The gene calls are TRBV7-9 and TRBJ1-2; D not resolved. V gave up 5 bases and J gave up 7 bases, with 8 bases separating them. The CDR3 runs 11 residues. CDR1 is SEHNR, CDR2 FQNEAQ, per germline (reference sequence). CDR3 coding DNA: TGTGCCAGCAGCCAAGAAACTGGCTACACCTTC. It codes for CASSQETGYTF.

The chain joins TRBV5-1 to TRBJ2-1; 9 nucleotides match TRBD2. V lost 4 bases to trimming and J lost 3 bases; unmatched junction nucleotides: 8. This CDR3 has 16 amino acids. Germline CDR1 is SGHRS and CDR2 is YFSETQ. This CDR3 reads CASSTGGTSHYNEQFF. CDR3 nucleotide sequence: TGCGCCAGCAGCACGGGAGGGACTAGCCACTACAATGAGCAGTTCTTC.

This clone has a handful of counts. CDR3 nucleotides: TGTGCCAGCAGCTTAGGGGCCCCACAGGGGGCAGGTGGCTACACCTTC. As protein: CASSLGAPQGAGGYTF. This chain joins TRBV7-9 and TRBJ1-2; 9 nucleotides line up with TRBD1. V lost 1 base to trimming and J lost 7 bases; unmatched junction nucleotides: 10. This CDR3 is 16 amino acids long. Germline assignment: CDR1 SEHNR and CDR2 FQNEAQ (reference sequence). The variable domain in full, with the rest retrieved from reference TRBV7-9 and TRBJ1-2, is DTGVSQNPRHKITKRGQNVTFRCDPISEHNRLYWYRQTLGQGPEFLTYFQNEAQLEKSRLLSDRFSAERPKGSFSTLEIQRTEQGDSAMYLCASSLGAPQGAGGYTFGSGTRLTVV.

The chain recombines TRBV28 with TRBJ1-4, with D maybe TRBD1 (5 bases). V gave up 5 bases and J gave up 6 bases, with 13 bases separating them. The CDR3 consists of 14 residues. CDR1 and CDR2 from the germline V gene are MDHEN and SYDVKM. The chain's CDR3 is CASSSEGRDEKLFF. In DNA, the CDR3 is TGTGCCAGCAGTAGTGAGGGGAGGGATGAAAAACTGTTTTTT.

The chain links TRBV5-1 to TRBJ2-3; D is undetermined. Germline loops: CDR1 SGHRS, CDR2 YFSETQ. Trimming took 5 bases from V and 2 from J, leaving 18 bases between them. This CDR3 region has 16 residues. CDR3 sequence (DNA): TGCGCCAGCAGGAAGGGTTCGGCGTCTAACACAGATACGCAGTATTTT. Translation: CASRKGSASNTDTQYF.

This chain links TRBV27 with TRBJ1-1; 8 nucleotides agree with TRBD1. Per the germline V gene, CDR1 is MNHEY and CDR2 is SMNVEV (reference sequence). The trim removed 6 bases at V and 0 bases at J, leaving 3 bases unmatched. CDR3 length equals 14 residues. CDR3 sequence reads: CASSDRGLNTEAFF. The DNA for the CDR3 is TGTGCCAGCAGCGACAGGGGACTGAACACTGAAGCTTTCTTT.

The chain joins TRBV9 to TRBJ1-6; D gene ambiguous. CDR3 length: 13 amino acids. CDR1 and CDR2 (germline): SGDLS, YYNGEE. Trimming removed 0 bases at V and 8 bases at J, with 6 bases between. The chain's CDR3 is CASSVALDSPLHF. The CDR3 DNA follows: TGTGCCAGCAGCGTAGCTCTCGATTCACCCCTCCACTTT.

In its sample, this clone was seen once. A read error may produce the germline difference seen at one junction end. The genes are TRBV5-1 and TRBJ2-5, with D possibly being TRBD2 (6 bases). This CDR3 is 11 amino acids long. Germline V gene data show CDR1 as SGHRS and CDR2 as YFSETQ. This CDR3 reads CASSSGLNCHF. The CDR3 coding sequence is TGCGCCAGCAGCTCGGGACTCAATTGTCACTTC.

This sequence joins TRBV3-1 (or the pseudogene TRBV3-2) and TRBJ2-2; the D is unclear. V lost 4 bases to trimming and J lost 0 bases, with 9 bases between them. Looked up from germline, CDR1 is LGHDT and CDR2 is YNNKEL (reference sequence). The CDR3 extends over 15 amino acids. CDR3 sequence (DNA): TGTGCCAGCAGCCCGCACGGCGCGAACACCGGGGAGCTGTTTTTT. Translating it yields CASSPHGANTGELFF.

The chain combines TRBV9 with TRBJ2-7, with a weak D call TRBD2 (5 bases). This CDR3 has 15 amino acids. Trimming cost V 1 base and J 0 bases, with 11 bases left between them. Looked up from germline, CDR1 is SGDLS and CDR2 is YYNGEE. The CDR3 sequence: CASSVPGSFSYEQYF. In nucleotides, the CDR3 is TGTGCCAGCAGCGTACCGGGGAGCTTCTCCTACGAGCAGTACTTC.

This clone was recorded a few times. The V call is TRBV7-9, the J call TRBJ2-5; the D call may be TRBD1 or TRBD2 (6 bases each). V lost 1 base, J lost 5 bases, and 11 bases lay in between. This CDR3 region has 14 residues. Germline V CDR1 and CDR2: SEHNR, FQNEAQ (reference sequence). CDR3 in DNA: TGTGCCAGCAGCTTAGTGGGGGGCCGGGAGACCCAGTACTTC. Protein product: CASSLVGGRETQYF. The complete variable domain, with remaining parts taken from reference TRBV7-9 and TRBJ2-5, reads DTGVSQNPRHKITKRGQNVTFRCDPISEHNRLYWYRQTLGQGPEFLTYFQNEAQLEKSRLLSDRFSAERPKGSFSTLEIQRTEQGDSAMYLCASSLVGGRETQYFGPGTRLLVL.

The rearrangement joins TRBV5-1 to TRBJ2-7; the match to TRBD2 covers 8 bases. There are 15 residues in the CDR3. Germline CDR1 and CDR2: SGHRS and YFSETQ. The V segment lost 4 bases and the J segment 3 bases; nucleotides outside the gene matches: 9. CDR3 sequence reads: CASSNGVLAGYEQYF. In DNA form, the CDR3 reads TGCGCCAGCAGCAACGGGGTTCTAGCGGGCTACGAGCAGTACTTC.

The CDR3 DNA sequence: TGCGCCAGCAGCTTTTCCCAGGCCCACGAGCAGTACTTC. This gives the protein CASSFSQAHEQYF. The chain couples TRBV5-1 to TRBJ2-7; D remains ambiguous. Looked up from germline, CDR1 is SGHRS and CDR2 is YFSETQ. V was shortened by 2 bases and J by 5 bases, with 11 bases between the two germline ends. This CDR3 contains 13 residues.

The chain combines TRBV10-2 with TRBJ1-5; D possibly corresponds to TRBD1 (6 bases). CDR1 and CDR2 from the germline V gene are WSHSY and SAAADI. Deletions cut 8 bases from V and 2 bases from J, with 16 bases between. The CDR3 length is 15 residues. CDR3 bases: TGCGCCAGCGCGTATGGGGGCGGGCGCAATCAGCCCCAGCATTTT. Translated: CASAYGGGRNQPQHF.

This clone appeared once. The chain uses TRBV6-6 and TRBJ2-3, with 8 positions matching TRBD2. Germline CDR1 reads MNHNY; CDR2 reads SVGAGI (reference sequence). The V and J ends lost 6 bases and 0 bases, in that order; junction bases with no gene match: 5. The CDR3 is 15 amino acids. The CDR3 spells CASRNSGESTDTQYF. The DNA for the CDR3 is TGTGCCAGCAGAAATAGCGGGGAAAGCACAGATACGCAGTATTTT.

The rearrangement uses TRBV7-9 and TRBJ1-5; 7 bases are shared with TRBD1. J gave up 4 bases and V 4 bases, and 1 base lay outside the gene matches. CDR3 length: 13 residues. Germline values: CDR1 SEHNR, CDR2 FQNEAQ (reference sequence). This CDR3 reads CASSSGQNQPQHF. CDR3 coding DNA: TGTGCCAGCAGCTCGGGACAGAATCAGCCCCAGCATTTT.

V gene TRBV28 combines with J gene TRBJ1-1; possible D gene TRBD1, 6 bases. Trimming shortened V by 7 bases and J by 8 bases, and 20 bases separated the two germline ends. From germline, CDR1 is MDHEN and CDR2 SYDVKM. The CDR3 has 14 residues. The CDR3 sequence is CASIEGTQPSEAFF. CDR3 bases: TGTGCCAGCATAGAGGGGACACAGCCGTCCGAAGCTTTCTTT.

V gene TRBV6-5 combines with J gene TRBJ1-4; the D is unclear. Germline CDR1 MNHEY, CDR2 SVGAGI. V dropped 2 bases and J dropped 1 base, with 8 bases sitting between them. This CDR3 spans 15 amino acids. Here the CDR3 reads CASSYQAVTNEKLFF. The CDR3 DNA is TGTGCCAGCAGTTACCAGGCTGTAACTAATGAAAAACTGTTTTTT.

The V gene is TRBV10-1, the J gene TRBJ1-1; no firm D call. Trimming stripped 0 bases from V and 1 base from J, with 9 bases between. The germline gives CDR1 WNHNN, CDR2 SYGVQD (reference sequence). The CDR3 runs 15 residues. Here the CDR3 DNA reads TGCGCCAGCAGTGAGTCATTGGCGGCGAACACTGAAGCTTTCTTT. Amino acids: CASSESLAANTEAFF.

This clone was seen just once. This chain uses TRBV11-2 with TRBJ1-2; D remains ambiguous. Trimming removed 1 base at V and 3 bases at J, with 6 bases between. Germline-derived CDR1 and CDR2 are SGHAT and FQNNGV. The CDR3 runs to 13 residues. The CDR3, as DNA: TGTGCCAGCAGCTTAGTTCAGGACTATGGCTACACCTTC. Its protein is CASSLVQDYGYTF. Variable domain in full (rest from reference TRBV11-2 and TRBJ1-2): EAGVAQSPRYKIIEKRQSVAFWCNPISGHATLYWYQQILGQGPKLLIQFQNNGVVDDSQLPKDRFSAERLKGVDSTLKIQPAKLEDSAVYLCASSLVQDYGYTFGSGTRLTVV.

The chain combines TRBV4-2 with TRBJ2-7; 8 bases are shared with TRBD1. The V and J ends lost 0 bases and 0 bases, in that order; junction bases with no gene match: 1. The CDR3 covers 15 residues. Germline V gene lookup returns CDR1 LGHNA and CDR2 YNFKEQ. The CDR3 sequence is CASSQEGTGSYEQYF. CDR3 sequence (DNA): TGTGCCAGCAGCCAAGAAGGGACAGGCTCCTACGAGCAGTACTTC.

The sample holds a few counts of this clone. The chain's CDR3 is CASSPTGSSTDTQYF. DNA for the CDR3: TGTGCCAGCAGCCCGACAGGGTCTAGCACAGATACGCAGTATTTT. The chain carries TRBV7-9 and TRBJ2-3; 7 nucleotides line up with TRBD1. There are 15 residues in the CDR3. Germline lookup yields CDR1 SEHNR and CDR2 FQNEAQ (reference sequence). V was clipped by 5 bases and J by 0 bases; unmatched bases: 5.